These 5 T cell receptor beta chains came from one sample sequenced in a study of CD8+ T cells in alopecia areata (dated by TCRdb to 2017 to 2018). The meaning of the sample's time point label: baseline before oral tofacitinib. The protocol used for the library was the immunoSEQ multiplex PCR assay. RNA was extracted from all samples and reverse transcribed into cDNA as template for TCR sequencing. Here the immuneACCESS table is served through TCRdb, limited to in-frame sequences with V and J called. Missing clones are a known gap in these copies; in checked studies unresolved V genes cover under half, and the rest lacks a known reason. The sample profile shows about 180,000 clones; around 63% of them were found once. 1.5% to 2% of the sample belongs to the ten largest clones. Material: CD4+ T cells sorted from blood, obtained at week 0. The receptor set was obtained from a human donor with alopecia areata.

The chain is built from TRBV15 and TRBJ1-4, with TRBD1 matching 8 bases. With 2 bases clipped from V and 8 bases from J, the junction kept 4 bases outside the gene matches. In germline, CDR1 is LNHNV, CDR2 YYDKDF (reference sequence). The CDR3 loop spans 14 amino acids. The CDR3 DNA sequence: TGTGCCACCAGCAGACAGGGGGCTAGCGAAAAACTGTTTTTT. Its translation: CATSRQGASEKLFF.

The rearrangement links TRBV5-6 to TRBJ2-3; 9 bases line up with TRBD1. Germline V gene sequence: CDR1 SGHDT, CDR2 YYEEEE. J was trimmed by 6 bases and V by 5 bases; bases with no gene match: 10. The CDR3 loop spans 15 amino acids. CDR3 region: CASRDPGQGGDTQYF. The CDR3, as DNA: TGTGCCAGCAGAGATCCGGGACAGGGCGGGGATACGCAGTATTTT.

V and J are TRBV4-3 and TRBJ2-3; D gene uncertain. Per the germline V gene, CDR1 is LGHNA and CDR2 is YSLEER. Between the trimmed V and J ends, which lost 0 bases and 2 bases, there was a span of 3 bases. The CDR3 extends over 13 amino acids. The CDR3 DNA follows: TGCGCCAGCAGCCAAGATGTCACAGATACGCAGTATTTT. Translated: CASSQDVTDTQYF.

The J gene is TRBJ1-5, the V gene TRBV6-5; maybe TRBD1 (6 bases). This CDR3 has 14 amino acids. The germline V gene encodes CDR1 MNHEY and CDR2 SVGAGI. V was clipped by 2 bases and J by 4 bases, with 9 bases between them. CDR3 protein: CASSYAGQNQPQHF. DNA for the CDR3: TGTGCCAGCAGTTACGCAGGACAGAATCAGCCCCAGCATTTT.

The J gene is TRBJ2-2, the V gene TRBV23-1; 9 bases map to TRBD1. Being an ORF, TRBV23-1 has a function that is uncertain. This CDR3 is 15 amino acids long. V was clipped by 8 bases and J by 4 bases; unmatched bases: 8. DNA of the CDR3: TGCGCCAGCGGCCGGGACAGGGTTGGCACCGGGGAGCTGTTTTTT. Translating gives CASGRDRVGTGELFF.